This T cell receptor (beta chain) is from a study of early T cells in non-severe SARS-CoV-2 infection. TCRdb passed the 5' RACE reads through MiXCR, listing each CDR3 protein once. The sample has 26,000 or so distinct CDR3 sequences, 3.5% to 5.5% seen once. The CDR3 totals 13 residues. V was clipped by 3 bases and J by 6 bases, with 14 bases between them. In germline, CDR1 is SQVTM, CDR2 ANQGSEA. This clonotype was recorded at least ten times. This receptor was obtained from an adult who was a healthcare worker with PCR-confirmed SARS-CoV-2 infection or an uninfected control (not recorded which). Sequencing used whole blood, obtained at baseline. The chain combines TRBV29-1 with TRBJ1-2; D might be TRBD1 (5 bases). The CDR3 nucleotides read TGCAGCGTTGATGGGTCGCAGGGCCATGGCTACACCTTC. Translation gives CSVDGSQGHGYTF.